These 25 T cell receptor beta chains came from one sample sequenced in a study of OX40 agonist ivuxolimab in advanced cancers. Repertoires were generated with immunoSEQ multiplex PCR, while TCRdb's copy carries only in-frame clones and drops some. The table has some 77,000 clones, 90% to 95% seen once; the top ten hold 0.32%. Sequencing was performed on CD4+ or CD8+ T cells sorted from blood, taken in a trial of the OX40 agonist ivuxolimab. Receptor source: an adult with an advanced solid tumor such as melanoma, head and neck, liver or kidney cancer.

The CDR3 DNA follows: TGTGCCAGCAGTCGGGACGGGGAGACCCAGTACTTC. This codes for CASSRDGETQYF. The chain links TRBV7-3 to TRBJ2-5, with D perhaps assigned TRBD1 or TRBD2 (5 bases each). CDR1 is SGHTA, CDR2 FQGTGA, per germline. The V and J ends lost 6 bases and 5 bases respectively, with 10 bases between them. The CDR3 runs 12 residues.

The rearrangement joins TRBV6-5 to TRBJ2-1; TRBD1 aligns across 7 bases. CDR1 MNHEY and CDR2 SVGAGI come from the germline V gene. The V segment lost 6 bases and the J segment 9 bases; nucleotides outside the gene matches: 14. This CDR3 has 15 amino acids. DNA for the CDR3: TGTGCCAGCAGCTACCAGGGGGAGAGTCGGGGTGAGCAGTTCTTC. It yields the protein CASSYQGESRGEQFF.

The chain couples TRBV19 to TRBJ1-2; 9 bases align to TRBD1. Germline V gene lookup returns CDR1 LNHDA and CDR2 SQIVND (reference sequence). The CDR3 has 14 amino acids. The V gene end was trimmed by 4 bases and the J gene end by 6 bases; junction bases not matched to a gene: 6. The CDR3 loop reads CASSKDRGQHGYTF. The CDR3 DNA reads TGTGCCAGTAGTAAGGACAGGGGCCAGCATGGCTACACCTTC. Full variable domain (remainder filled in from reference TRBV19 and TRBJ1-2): DGGITQSPKYLFRKEGQNVTLSCEQNLNHDAMYWYRQDPGQGLRLIYYSQIVNDFQKGDIAEGYSVSREKKESFPLTVTSAQKNPTAFYLCASSKDRGQHGYTFGSGTRLTVV.

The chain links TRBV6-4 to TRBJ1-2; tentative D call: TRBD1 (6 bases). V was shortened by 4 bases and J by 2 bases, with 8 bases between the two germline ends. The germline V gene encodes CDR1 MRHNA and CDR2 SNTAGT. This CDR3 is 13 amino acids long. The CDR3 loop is CASSAGGNYGYTF. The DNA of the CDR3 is TGTGCCAGCAGTGCGGGGGGCAACTATGGCTACACCTTC.

DNA for the CDR3: TGTGCCAGCAGCCCAGATCACTTAGTTTCGGGGCAGTTCTTC. Protein: CASSPDHLVSGQFF. The rearrangement joins TRBV7-2 to TRBJ2-1; D ambiguous. The CDR3 is 14 amino acids. CDR1 SGHTA and CDR2 FQGNSA come from the germline V gene. V was shortened by 5 bases and J by 12 bases, with 20 bases between the two germline ends.

DNA for the CDR3: TGTGCCAGCAGTCCCCCGGGACAGGGGTTACCGAACATTCAGTACTTC. This codes for CASSPPGQGLPNIQYF. This rearrangement joins TRBV27 to TRBJ2-4; 10 bases map to TRBD1. Germline trimming cut 5 bases from V and 7 bases from J; bases unmatched to any gene: 11. Germline V gene sequence: CDR1 MNHEY, CDR2 SMNVEV (reference sequence). This CDR3 comprises 16 residues.

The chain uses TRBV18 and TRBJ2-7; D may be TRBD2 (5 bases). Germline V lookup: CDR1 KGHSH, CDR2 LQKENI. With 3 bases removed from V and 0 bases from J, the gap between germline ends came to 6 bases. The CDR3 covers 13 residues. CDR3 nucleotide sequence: TGTGCCAGCTCACCGGGAGTCTCCTACGAGCAGTACTTC. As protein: CASSPGVSYEQYF.

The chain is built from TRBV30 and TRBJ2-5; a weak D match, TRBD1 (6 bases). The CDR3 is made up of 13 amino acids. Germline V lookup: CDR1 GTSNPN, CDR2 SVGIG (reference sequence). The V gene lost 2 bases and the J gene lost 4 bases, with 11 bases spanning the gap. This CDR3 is CAWSSGAPETQYF. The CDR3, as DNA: TGTGCCTGGAGTTCAGGGGCCCCAGAGACCCAGTACTTC.

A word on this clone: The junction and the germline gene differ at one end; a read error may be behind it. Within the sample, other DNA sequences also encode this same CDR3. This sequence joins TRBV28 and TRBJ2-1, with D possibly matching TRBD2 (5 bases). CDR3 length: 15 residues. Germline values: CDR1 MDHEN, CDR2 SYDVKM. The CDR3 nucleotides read TGTGCCAGCATTTTAGCAGGAGCGGCCGGTAATGAGCAGTTCTTC. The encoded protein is CASILAGAAGNEQFF.

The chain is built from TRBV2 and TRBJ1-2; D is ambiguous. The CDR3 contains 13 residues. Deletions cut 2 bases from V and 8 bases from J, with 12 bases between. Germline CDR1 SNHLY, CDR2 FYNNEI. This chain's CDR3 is CASSELGYGGYTF. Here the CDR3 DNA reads TGTGCCAGCAGTGAACTCGGGTATGGCGGCTACACCTTC.

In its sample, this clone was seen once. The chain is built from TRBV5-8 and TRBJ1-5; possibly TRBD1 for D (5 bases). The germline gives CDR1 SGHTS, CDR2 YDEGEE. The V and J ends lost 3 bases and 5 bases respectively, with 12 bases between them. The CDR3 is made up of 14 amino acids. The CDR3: CASSSPGYDQPQHF. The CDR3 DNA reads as TGTGCCAGCAGCTCACCAGGGTATGATCAGCCCCAGCATTTT.

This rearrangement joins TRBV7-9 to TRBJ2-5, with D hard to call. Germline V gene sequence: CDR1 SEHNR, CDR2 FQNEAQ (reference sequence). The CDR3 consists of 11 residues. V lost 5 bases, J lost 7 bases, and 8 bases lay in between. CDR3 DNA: TGTGCCAGCAGCCCCTGGCCGACCCAGTACTTC. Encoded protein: CASSPWPTQYF.

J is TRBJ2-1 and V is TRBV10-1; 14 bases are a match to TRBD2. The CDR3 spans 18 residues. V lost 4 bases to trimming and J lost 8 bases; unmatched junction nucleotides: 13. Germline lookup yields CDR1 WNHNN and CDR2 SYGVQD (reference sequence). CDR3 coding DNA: TGCGCCAGCAGTGGGCCCGGGACTAGCGGGAGTTACCGGGATGAGCAGTTCTTC. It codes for CASSGPGTSGSYRDEQFF.

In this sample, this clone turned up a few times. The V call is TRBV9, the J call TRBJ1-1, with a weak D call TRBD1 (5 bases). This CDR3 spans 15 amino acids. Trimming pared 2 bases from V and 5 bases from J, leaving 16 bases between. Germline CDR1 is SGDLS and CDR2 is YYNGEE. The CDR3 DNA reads TGTGCCAGCAGCGTTGCCCCTACGGAGGGGACTGAAGCTTTCTTT. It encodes CASSVAPTEGTEAFF.

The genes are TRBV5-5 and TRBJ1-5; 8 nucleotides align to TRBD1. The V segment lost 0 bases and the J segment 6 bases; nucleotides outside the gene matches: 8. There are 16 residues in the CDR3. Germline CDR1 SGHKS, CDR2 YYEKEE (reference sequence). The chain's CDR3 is CASSLAAPGGSQPQHF. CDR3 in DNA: TGTGCCAGCAGCTTGGCGGCTCCAGGGGGCAGTCAGCCCCAGCATTTT. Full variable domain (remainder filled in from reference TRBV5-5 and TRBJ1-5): DAGVTQSPTHLIKTRGQQVTLRCSPISGHKSVSWYQQVLGQGPQFIFQYYEKEERGRGNFPDRFSARQFPNYSSELNVNALLLGDSALYLCASSLAAPGGSQPQHFGDGTRLSIL.

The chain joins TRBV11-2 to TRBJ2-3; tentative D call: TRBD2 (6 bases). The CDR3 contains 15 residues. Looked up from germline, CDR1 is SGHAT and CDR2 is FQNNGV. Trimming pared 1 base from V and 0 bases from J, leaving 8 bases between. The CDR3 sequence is CASSLVGLSTDTQYF. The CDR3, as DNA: TGTGCCAGCAGCTTAGTGGGACTTAGCACAGATACGCAGTATTTT.

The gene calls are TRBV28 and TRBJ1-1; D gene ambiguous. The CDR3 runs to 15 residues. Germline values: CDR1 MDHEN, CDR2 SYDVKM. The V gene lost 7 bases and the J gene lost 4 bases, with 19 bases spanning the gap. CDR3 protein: CASTQGGASGTEAFF. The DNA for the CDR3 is TGTGCCAGCACCCAAGGCGGCGCTTCGGGCACTGAAGCTTTCTTT. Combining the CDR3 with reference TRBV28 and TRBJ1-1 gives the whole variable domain DVKVTQSSRYLVKRTGEKVFLECVQDMDHENMFWYRQDPGLGLRLIYFSYDVKMKEKGDIPEGYSVSREKKERFSLILESASTNQTSMYLCASTQGGASGTEAFFGQGTRLTVV.

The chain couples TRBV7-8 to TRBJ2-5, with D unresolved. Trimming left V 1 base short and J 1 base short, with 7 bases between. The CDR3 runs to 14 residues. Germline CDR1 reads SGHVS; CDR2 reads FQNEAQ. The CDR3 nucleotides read TGTGCCAGCAGCTTAGAGCAGTTCCAAGAGACCCAGTACTTC. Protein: CASSLEQFQETQYF. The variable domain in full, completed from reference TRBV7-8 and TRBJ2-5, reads GAGVSQSPRYKVAKRGQDVALRCDPISGHVSLFWYQQALGQGPEFLTYFQNEAQLDKSGLPSDRFFAERPEGSVSTLKIQRTQQEDSAVYLCASSLEQFQETQYFGPGTRLLVL.

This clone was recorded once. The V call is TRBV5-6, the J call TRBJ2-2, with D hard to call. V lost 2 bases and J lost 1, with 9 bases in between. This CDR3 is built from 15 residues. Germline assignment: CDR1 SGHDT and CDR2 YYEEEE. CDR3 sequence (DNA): TGTGCCAGCAGCTTTGGCAGCTTGAACACCGGGGAGCTGTTTTTT. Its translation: CASSFGSLNTGELFF.

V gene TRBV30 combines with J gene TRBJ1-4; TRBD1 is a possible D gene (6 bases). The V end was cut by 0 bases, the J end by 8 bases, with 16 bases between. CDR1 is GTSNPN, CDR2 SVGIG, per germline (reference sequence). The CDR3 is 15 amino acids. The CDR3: CAWSVRGAAWEKLFF. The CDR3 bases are TGTGCCTGGAGTGTACGGGGGGCGGCGTGGGAAAAACTGTTTTTT.

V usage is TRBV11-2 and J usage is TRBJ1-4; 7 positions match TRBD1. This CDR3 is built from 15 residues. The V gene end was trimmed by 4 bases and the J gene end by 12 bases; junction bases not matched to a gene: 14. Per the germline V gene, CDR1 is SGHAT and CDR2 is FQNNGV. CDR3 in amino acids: CASSSRTVTRGELFF. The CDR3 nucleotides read TGTGCCAGCAGCTCCCGGACAGTGACCAGGGGGGAACTGTTTTTT.

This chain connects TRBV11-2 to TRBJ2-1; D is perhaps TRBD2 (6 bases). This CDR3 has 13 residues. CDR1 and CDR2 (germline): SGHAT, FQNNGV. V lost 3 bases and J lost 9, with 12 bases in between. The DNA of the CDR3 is TGTGCCAGCAGCTTGGGGGGATTTGGTGAGCAGTTCTTC. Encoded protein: CASSLGGFGEQFF.

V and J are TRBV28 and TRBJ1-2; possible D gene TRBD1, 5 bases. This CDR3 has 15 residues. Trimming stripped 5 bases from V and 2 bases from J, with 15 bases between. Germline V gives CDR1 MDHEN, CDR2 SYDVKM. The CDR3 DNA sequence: TGTGCCAGCAGTACCCGGGGGGTGGCGAACTATGGCTACACCTTC. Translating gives CASSTRGVANYGYTF.

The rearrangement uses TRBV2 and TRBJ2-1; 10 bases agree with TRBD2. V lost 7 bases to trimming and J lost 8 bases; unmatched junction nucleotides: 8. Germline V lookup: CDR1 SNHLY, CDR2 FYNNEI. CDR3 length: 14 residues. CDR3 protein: CASTKREGVDEQFF. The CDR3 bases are TGTGCCAGCACCAAGCGGGAGGGTGTGGATGAGCAGTTCTTC.

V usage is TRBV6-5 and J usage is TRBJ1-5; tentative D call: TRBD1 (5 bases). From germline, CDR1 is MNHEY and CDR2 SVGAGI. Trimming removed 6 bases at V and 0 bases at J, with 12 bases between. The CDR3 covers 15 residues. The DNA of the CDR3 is TGTGCCAGCAGGCCATCGGGGACTAGCAATCAGCCCCAGCATTTT. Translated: CASRPSGTSNQPQHF.